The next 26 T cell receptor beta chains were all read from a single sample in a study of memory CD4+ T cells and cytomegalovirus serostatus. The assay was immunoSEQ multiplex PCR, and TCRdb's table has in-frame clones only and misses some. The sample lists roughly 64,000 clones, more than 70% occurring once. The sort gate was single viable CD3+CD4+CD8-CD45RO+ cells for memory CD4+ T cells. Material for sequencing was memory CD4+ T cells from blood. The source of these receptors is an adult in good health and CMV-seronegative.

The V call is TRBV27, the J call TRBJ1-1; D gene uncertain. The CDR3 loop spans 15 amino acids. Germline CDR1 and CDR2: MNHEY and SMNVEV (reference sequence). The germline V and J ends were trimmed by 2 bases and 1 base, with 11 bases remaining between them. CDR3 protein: CASSLGKVTNTEAFF. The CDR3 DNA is TGTGCCAGCAGTTTAGGGAAAGTTACGAACACTGAAGCTTTCTTT.

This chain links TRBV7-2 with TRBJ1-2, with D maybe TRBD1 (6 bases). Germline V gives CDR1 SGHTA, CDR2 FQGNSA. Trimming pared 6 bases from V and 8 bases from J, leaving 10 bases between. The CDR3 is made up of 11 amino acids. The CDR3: CASRYGGGYTF. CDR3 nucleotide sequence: TGTGCCAGCAGGTACGGGGGCGGCTACACCTTC. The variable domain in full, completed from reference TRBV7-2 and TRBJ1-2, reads GAGVSQSPSNKVTEKGKDVELRCDPISGHTALYWYRQSLGQGLEFLIYFQGNSAPDKSGLPSDRFSAERTGGSVSTLTIQRTQQEDSAVYLCASRYGGGYTFGSGTRLTVV.

CDR3 residues: CASRRQGFGVTFGAFF. In DNA, the CDR3 is TGTGCCAGCAGACGACAGGGGTTCGGAGTTACGTTTGGAGCTTTCTTT. V usage is TRBV2 and J usage is TRBJ1-1, with 8 bases that match TRBD1. The germline CDR1 and CDR2 sequences are SNHLY and FYNNEI. The CDR3 contains 16 residues. Unmatched junction bases numbered 19, after V lost 6 bases and J lost 10 bases.

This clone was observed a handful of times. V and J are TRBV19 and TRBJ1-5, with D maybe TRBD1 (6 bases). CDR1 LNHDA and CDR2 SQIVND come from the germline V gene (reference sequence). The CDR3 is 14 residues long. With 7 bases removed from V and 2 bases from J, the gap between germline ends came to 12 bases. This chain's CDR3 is CASTRDMGNQPQHF. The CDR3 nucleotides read TGTGCCAGTACCAGGGACATGGGCAATCAGCCCCAGCATTTT.

The DNA of the CDR3 is TGTGCCACCCAGGGGGGCGGAAATGAGCAGTTCTTC. This sequence encodes CATQGGGNEQFF. The V gene is TRBV19, the J gene TRBJ2-1; the D gene is possibly TRBD1 (7 bases). V was pared by 10 bases and J by 7 bases, with 14 bases between. Germline CDR1 is LNHDA and CDR2 is SQIVND (reference sequence). The CDR3 extends over 12 amino acids.

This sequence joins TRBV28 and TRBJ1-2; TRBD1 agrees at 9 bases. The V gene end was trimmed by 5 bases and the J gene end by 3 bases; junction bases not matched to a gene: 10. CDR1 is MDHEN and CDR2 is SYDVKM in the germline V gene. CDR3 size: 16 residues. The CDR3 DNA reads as TGTGCCAGCAGTCTTCCGGGACAGGGAGACTACTATGGCTACACCTTC. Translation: CASSLPGQGDYYGYTF.

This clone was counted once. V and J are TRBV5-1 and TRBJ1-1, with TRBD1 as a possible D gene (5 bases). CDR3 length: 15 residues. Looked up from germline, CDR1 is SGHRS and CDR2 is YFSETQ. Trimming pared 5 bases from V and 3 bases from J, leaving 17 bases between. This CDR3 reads CASRPSGARDTEAFF. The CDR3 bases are TGCGCCAGCAGGCCGTCCGGGGCGCGGGACACTGAAGCTTTCTTT.

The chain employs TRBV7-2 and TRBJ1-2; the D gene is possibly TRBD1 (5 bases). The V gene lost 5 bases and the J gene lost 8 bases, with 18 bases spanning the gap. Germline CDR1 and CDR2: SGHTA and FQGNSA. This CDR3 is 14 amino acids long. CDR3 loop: CASSAGLRPGGYTF. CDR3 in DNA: TGTGCCAGCAGCGCGGGACTAAGACCGGGGGGCTACACCTTC.

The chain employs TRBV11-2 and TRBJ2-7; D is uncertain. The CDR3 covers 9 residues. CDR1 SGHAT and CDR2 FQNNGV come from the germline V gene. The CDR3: CSPGYEQYF. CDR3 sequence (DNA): TGTTCCCCCGGCTACGAGCAGTACTTC.

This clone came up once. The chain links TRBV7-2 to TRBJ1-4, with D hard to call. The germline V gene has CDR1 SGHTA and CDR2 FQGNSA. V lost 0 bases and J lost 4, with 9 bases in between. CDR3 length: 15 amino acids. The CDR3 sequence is CASSLARGSNEKLFF. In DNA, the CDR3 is TGTGCCAGCAGCTTAGCGCGGGGAAGTAATGAAAAACTGTTTTTT.

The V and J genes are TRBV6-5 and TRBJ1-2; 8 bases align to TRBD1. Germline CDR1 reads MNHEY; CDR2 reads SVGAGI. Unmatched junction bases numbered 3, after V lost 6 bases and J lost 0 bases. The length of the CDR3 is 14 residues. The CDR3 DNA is TGTGCCAGCAGCCCGGGACAGGCTAACTATGGCTACACCTTC. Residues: CASSPGQANYGYTF.

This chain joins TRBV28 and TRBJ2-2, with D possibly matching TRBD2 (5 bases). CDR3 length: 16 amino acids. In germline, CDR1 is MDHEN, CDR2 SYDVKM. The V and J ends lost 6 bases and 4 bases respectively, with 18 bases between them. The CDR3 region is CASSPDRPEGTGELFF. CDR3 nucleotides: TGTGCCAGCAGCCCAGACCGCCCCGAGGGCACCGGGGAGCTGTTTTTT.

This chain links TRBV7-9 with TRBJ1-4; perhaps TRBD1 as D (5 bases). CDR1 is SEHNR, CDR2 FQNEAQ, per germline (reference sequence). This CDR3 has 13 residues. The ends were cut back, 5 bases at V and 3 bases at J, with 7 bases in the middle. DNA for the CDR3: TGTGCCAGCAGCCGGGACCCTAATGAAAAACTGTTTTTT. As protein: CASSRDPNEKLFF.

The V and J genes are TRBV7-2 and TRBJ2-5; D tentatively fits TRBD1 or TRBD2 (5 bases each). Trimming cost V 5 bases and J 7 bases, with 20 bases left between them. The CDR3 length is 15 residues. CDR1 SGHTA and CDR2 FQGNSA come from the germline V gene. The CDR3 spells CASSPGPVVLWTQYF. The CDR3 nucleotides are TGTGCCAGCAGCCCGGGACCCGTCGTCCTCTGGACCCAGTACTTC. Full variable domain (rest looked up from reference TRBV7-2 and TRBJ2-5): GAGVSQSPSNKVTEKGKDVELRCDPISGHTALYWYRQSLGQGLEFLIYFQGNSAPDKSGLPSDRFSAERTGGSVSTLTIQRTQQEDSAVYLCASSPGPVVLWTQYFGPGTRLLVL.

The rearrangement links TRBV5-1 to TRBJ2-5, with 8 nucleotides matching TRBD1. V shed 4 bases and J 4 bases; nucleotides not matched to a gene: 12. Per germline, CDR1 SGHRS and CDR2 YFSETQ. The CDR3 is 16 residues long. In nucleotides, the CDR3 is TGCGCCAGCAGCCCCGGGTCGCCAGGGGGCAGAGAGACCCAGTACTTC. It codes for CASSPGSPGGRETQYF.

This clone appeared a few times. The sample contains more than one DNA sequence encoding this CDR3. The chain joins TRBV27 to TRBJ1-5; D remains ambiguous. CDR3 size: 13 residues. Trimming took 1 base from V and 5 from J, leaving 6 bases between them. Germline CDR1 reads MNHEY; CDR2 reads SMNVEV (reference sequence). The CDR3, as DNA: TGTGCCAGCAGTTTATTAGGCGATCAGCCCCAGCATTTT. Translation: CASSLLGDQPQHF.

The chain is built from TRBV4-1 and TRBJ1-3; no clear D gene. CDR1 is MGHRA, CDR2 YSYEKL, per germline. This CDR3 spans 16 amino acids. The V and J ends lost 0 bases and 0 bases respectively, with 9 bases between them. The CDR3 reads CASSQDLRSSGNTIYF. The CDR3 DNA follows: TGCGCCAGCAGCCAAGACCTCAGGAGCTCTGGAAACACCATATATTTT.

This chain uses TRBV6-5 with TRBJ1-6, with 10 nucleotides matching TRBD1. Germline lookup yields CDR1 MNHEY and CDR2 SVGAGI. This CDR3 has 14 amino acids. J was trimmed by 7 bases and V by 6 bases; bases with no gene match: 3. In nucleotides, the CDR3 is TGTGCCAGCAGCCGGACAGGGGGAAATTCACCCCTCCACTTT. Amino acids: CASSRTGGNSPLHF.

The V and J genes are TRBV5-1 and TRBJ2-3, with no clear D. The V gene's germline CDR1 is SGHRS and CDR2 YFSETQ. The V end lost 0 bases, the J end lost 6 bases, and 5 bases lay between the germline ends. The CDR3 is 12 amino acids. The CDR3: CASSLGFDTQYF. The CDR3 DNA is TGCGCCAGCAGCTTGGGATTTGATACGCAGTATTTT.

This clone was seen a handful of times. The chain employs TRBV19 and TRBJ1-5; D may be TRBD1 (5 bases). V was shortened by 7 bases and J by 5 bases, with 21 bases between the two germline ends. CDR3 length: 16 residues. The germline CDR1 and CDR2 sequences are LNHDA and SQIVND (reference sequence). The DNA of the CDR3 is TGTGCCAGTAATCCCCCGCAGGGATCCGGGTATCAGCCCCAGCATTTT. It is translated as CASNPPQGSGYQPQHF.

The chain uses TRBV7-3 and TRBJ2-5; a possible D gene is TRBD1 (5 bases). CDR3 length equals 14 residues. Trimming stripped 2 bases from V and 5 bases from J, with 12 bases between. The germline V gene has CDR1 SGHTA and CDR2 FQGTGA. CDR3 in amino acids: CASSLQGGPETQYF. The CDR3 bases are TGTGCCAGCAGCTTACAGGGCGGACCGGAGACCCAGTACTTC.

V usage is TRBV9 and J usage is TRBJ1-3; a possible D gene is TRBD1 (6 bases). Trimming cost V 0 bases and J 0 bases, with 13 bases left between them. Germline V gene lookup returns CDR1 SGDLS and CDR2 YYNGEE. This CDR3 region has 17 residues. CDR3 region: CASSVALGALSGNTIYF. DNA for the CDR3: TGTGCCAGCAGCGTAGCTTTGGGGGCGCTCTCTGGAAACACCATATATTTT.

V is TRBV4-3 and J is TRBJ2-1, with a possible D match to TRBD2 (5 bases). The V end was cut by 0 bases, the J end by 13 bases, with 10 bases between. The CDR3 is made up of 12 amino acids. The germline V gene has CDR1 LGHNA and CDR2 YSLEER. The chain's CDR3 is CASSQDRGSQFF. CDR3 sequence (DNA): TGCGCCAGCAGCCAAGATCGAGGGAGTCAGTTCTTC.

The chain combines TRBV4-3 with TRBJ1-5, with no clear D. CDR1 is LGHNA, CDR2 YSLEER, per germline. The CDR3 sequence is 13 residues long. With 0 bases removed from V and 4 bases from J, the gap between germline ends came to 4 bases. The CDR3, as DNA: TGCGCCAGCAGCCAAGAGTTGAATCAGCCCCAGCATTTT. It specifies CASSQELNQPQHF.

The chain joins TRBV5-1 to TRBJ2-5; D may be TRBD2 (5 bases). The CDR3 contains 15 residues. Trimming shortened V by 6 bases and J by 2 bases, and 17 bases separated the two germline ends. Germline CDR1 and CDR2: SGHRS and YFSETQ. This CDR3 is CASTTSGDYQETQYF. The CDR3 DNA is TGCGCCAGCACCACTTCCGGAGACTATCAAGAGACCCAGTACTTC.

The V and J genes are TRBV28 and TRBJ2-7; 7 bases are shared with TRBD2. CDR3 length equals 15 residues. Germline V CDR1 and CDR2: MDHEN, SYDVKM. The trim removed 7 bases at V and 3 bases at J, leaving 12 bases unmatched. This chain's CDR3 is CASTSGASGDYEQYF. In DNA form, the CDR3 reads TGTGCCAGCACCAGTGGGGCTAGCGGCGACTACGAGCAGTACTTC.